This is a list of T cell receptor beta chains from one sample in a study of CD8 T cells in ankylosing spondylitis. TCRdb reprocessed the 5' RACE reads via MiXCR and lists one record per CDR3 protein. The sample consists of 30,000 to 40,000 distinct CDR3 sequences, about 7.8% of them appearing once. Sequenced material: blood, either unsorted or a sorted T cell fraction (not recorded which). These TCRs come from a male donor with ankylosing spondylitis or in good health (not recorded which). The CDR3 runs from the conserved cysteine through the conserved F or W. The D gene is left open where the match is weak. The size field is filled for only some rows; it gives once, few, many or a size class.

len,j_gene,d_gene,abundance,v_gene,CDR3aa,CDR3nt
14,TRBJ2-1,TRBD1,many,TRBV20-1,CSAAVVRGNNEQFF,TGCAGTGCTGCAGTCGTCAGGGGGAACAATGAGCAGTTCTTC
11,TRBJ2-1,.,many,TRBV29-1,CSVRGSNEQFF,TGCAGCGTTAGGGGGAGCAATGAGCAGTTCTTC
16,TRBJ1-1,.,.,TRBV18,CASSPPSNGVNTEAFF,TGTGCCAGCTCACCACCAAGTAACGGGGTTAACACTGAAGCTTTCTTT
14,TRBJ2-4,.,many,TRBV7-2,CASVPGVAGDIQYF,TGTGCCAGCGTCCCGGGGGTGGCCGGTGACATTCAGTACTTC
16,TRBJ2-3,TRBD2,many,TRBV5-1,CASSLAPEREPDTQYF,TGCGCCAGCAGCTTGGCCCCAGAGCGGGAGCCAGATACGCAGTATTTT
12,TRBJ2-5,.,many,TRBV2,CATSLDQETQYF,TGTGCCACCAGCTTGGACCAAGAGACCCAGTACTTC
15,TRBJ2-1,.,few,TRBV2,CASSEGTPSPNEQFF,TGTGCCAGCAGTGAGGGGACACCTTCCCCCAATGAGCAGTTCTTC
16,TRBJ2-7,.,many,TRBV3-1,CASSQGGGTVSYEQYF,TGTGCCAGCAGCCAAGGGGGCGGGACGGTCTCCTACGAGCAGTACTTC
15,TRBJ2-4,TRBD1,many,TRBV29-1,CSVEGTGNSKNIQYF,TGCAGCGTTGAAGGGACAGGGAATTCCAAAAACATTCAGTACTTC
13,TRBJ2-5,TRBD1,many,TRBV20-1,CSAETGLQETQYF,TGCAGTGCTGAGACAGGGCTACAAGAGACCCAGTACTTC
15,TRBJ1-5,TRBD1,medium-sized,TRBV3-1,CASSRGTAENQPQHF,TGTGCCAGCAGCCGCGGGACAGCGGAAAATCAGCCCCAGCATTTT
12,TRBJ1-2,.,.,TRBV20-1,CSAPQGPDGYTF,TGCAGTGCTCCCCAGGGGCCGGATGGCTACACCTTC
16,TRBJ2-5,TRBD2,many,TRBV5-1,CASSLSAGGGKETQYF,TGCGCCAGCAGCTTGTCAGCGGGAGGAGGGAAAGAGACCCAGTACTTC
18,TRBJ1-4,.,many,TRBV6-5,CASSYVQGGGATNEKLFF,TGTGCCAGCAGTTACGTGCAGGGAGGGGGTGCAACTAATGAAAAACTGTTTTTT
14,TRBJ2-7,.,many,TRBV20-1,CSVFRNLDVYEQYF,TGCAGTGTTTTTAGAAATTTAGACGTGTACGAGCAGTACTTC
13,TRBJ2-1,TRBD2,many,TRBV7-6,CASSPGLAHEQFF,TGTGCCAGCAGCCCTGGACTAGCCCATGAGCAGTTCTTC
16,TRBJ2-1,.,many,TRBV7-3,CASSLKGTGLYNEQFF,TGTGCCAGCAGCTTAAAGGGGACGGGACTCTACAATGAGCAGTTCTTC
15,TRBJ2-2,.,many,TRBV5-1,CASSLLQANTGELFF,TGCGCCAGCAGCCTACTACAAGCGAACACCGGGGAGCTGTTTTTT
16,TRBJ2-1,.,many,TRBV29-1,CSVEDRQGGSYNEQFF,TGCAGCGTTGAAGATCGGCAGGGGGGATCCTACAATGAGCAGTTCTTC
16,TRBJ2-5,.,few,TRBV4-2,CASSPGLVCYQETQYF,TGTGCCAGCAGCCCCGGGCTCGTTTGCTACCAAGAGACCCAGTACTTC
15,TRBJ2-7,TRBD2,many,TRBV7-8,CASSLAGLRYYEQYF,TGTGCCAGCAGCTTAGCGGGACTACGTTACTACGAGCAGTACTTC
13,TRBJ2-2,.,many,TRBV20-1,CSALGTYTGELFF,TGCAGTGCCCTCGGGACTTATACCGGGGAGCTGTTTTTT
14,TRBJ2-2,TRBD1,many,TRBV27,CASSLTGLGGELFF,TGTGCCAGCAGTCTGACAGGGTTGGGCGGGGAGCTGTTTTTT
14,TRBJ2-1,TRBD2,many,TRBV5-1,CDSRRGGSYNEQFF,TGCGACTCAAGACGCGGGGGGTCCTACAATGAGCAGTTCTTC
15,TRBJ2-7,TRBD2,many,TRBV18,CASSPSGSLSYEQYF,TGTGCCAGCTCACCGAGCGGGAGCCTCTCCTACGAGCAGTACTTC
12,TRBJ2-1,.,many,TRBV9,CASSVGGDEQFF,TGTGCCAGCAGCGTAGGCGGGGATGAGCAGTTCTTC
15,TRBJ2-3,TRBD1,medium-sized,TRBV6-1,CASSLTGEGADTQYF,TGTGCCAGCAGCCTCACAGGGGAAGGTGCAGATACGCAGTATTTT
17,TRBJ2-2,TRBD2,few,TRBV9,CASSVSPGGPNTGELFF,TGTGCCAGCAGCGTTTCCCCGGGAGGGCCCAACACCGGGGAGCTGTTTTTT
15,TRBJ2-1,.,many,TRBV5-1,CASSLITAGVNEQFF,TGCGCCAGCAGCTTGATAACGGCTGGTGTCAATGAGCAGTTCTTC
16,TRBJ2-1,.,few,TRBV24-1,CATSGSTPAEYNEQFF,TGTGCCACCAGTGGCTCGACTCCAGCGGAGTACAATGAGCAGTTCTTC
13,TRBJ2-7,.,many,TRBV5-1,CASSFTNNYEQYF,TGCGCCAGCAGCTTCACTAACAACTACGAGCAGTACTTC
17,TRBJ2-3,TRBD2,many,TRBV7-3,CASSSDPSGGSTDTQYF,TGTGCCAGCAGCTCCGATCCTAGCGGGGGTAGCACAGATACGCAGTATTTT
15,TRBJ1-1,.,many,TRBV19,CASSMSRRQDTEAFF,TGTGCCAGTAGTATGAGTAGACGGCAAGACACTGAAGCTTTCTTT
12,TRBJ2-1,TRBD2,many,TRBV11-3,CASSEGLAEQFF,TGTGCCAGCAGCGAGGGACTAGCGGAGCAGTTCTTC
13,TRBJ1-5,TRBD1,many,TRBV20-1,CSARDRADQPQHF,TGCAGTGCTAGGGACAGGGCAGATCAGCCCCAGCATTTT
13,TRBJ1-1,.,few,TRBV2,CASSAIFWGEAFF,TGTGCCAGCAGTGCCATATTTTGGGGGGAAGCTTTCTTT
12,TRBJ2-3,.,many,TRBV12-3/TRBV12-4,CASSFGTDTQYF,TGTGCCAGCAGTTTTGGCACAGATACGCAGTATTTT
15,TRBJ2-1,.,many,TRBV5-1,CASSLDEGFYNEQFF,TGCGCCAGCAGCCTTGATGAGGGTTTCTACAATGAGCAGTTCTTC
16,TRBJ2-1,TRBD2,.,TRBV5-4,CASSLYLAGSEREQFF,TGTGCCAGCAGCTTGTACCTAGCGGGGAGTGAACGTGAGCAGTTCTTC
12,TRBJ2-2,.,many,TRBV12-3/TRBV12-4,CASSYRAGELFF,TGTGCCAGCAGTTACCGGGCCGGGGAGCTGTTTTTT
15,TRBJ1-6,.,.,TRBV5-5,CASSLGGVGNSPLHF,TGTGCCAGCAGCTTGGGAGGGGTGGGTAATTCACCCCTCCACTTT
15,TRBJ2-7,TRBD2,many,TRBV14,CASSPVAGRPHEQYF,TGTGCCAGCAGCCCGGTAGCGGGAAGACCCCACGAGCAGTACTTC
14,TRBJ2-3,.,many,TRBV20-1,CSAGGQGISDTQYF,TGCAGTGCTGGTGGGCAGGGAATCTCAGATACGCAGTATTTT
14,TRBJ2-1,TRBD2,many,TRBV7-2,CASSVGLAGAEQFF,TGTGCCAGCAGCGTGGGACTAGCGGGAGCTGAGCAGTTCTTC
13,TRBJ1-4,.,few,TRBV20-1,CSARGMADEKLFF,TGCAGTGCTAGGGGGATGGCGGATGAAAAACTGTTTTTT
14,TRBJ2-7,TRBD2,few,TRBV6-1,CASRGLAGTYEQYF,TGTGCCAGCAGGGGACTAGCGGGAACCTACGAGCAGTACTTC
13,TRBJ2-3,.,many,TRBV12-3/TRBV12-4,CASGSGPDQAQYF,TGTGCCAGCGGCTCCGGGCCTGACCAGGCGCAGTATTTT
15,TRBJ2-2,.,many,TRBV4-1,CASSQAARVTGELFF,TGCGCCAGCAGCCAAGCGGCGAGGGTTACCGGGGAGCTGTTTTTT
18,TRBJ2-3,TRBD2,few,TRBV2,CASSTGLSSEAFTDTQYF,TGTGCCAGCAGCACGGGACTATCCTCTGAGGCATTCACAGATACGCAGTATTTT
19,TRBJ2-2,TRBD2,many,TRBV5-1,CASSTILGLAGGNTGELFF,TGCGCCAGCAGCACCATCCTGGGACTAGCGGGAGGTAACACCGGGGAGCTGTTTTTT
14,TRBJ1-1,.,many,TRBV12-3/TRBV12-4,CASSSGVQGLRAFF,TGTGCCAGCAGCTCCGGCGTACAGGGACTGAGAGCTTTCTTT
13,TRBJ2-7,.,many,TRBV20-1,CSASLGPQREQYF,TGCAGTGCTAGTCTAGGACCCCAGCGCGAGCAGTACTTC